Each of the 19 T cell receptor beta chains below was sequenced from the same sample in a study of technical replicates of blood from a handful of donors (dated by TCRdb to the late 2010s). The method was the immunoSEQ multiplex PCR assay. Here the immuneACCESS table is served through TCRdb, limited to in-frame sequences with V and J called. Missing clones are a known gap in these copies; in checked studies unresolved V genes cover under half, and the rest lacks a known reason. Here the sample has tens of thousands of clones; roughly 94% occur a single time. About 0.4% of the sample is in the top ten clones. The sequenced sample was T cells isolated from PBMCs. The receptors were gathered from a human donor in good health.

V is TRBV11-2 and J is TRBJ2-1; no clear D. CDR1 and CDR2 (germline): SGHAT, FQNNGV. Trimming shortened V by 0 bases and J by 10 bases, and 10 bases separated the two germline ends. This CDR3 is built from 13 residues. The CDR3 loop reads CASSLDLVQEQFF. The CDR3 DNA follows: TGTGCCAGCAGCTTAGATTTAGTACAGGAGCAGTTCTTC.

The chain employs TRBV6-1 and TRBJ1-2; 9 bases are a match to TRBD1. The germline gives CDR1 MNHNS, CDR2 SASEGT. The V and J ends lost 1 base and 1 base, in that order; junction bases with no gene match: 10. The CDR3 has 18 amino acids. The DNA for the CDR3 is TGTGCCAGCAGTGAAGAGGGGACAGGGTTCATCTTTAACTATGGCTACACCTTC. It codes for CASSEEGTGFIFNYGYTF.

The chain employs TRBV30 and TRBJ1-1; TRBD1 aligns across 8 bases. Trimming removed 0 bases from V and 4 bases from J; junction bases left unmatched: 1. The CDR3 loop spans 13 amino acids. Germline values: CDR1 GTSNPN, CDR2 SVGIG (reference sequence). Here the CDR3 DNA reads TGTGCCTGGAGTGTCACAGGGGGCACTGAAGCTTTCTTT. It translates to CAWSVTGGTEAFF.

The chain couples TRBV5-6 to TRBJ2-5; no reliable D call. This CDR3 has 13 amino acids. Germline-derived CDR1 and CDR2 are SGHDT and YYEEEE. The V end was cut by 1 base, the J end by 2 bases, with 6 bases between. The CDR3 protein is CASSLYSQETQYF. Here the CDR3 DNA reads TGTGCCAGCAGCTTGTACAGTCAAGAGACCCAGTACTTC.

The chain combines TRBV9 with TRBJ1-2, with a weak D call TRBD1 (5 bases). Per the germline V gene, CDR1 is SGDLS and CDR2 is YYNGEE. The CDR3 is 17 residues long. Trimming cost V 4 bases and J 3 bases, with 22 bases left between them. CDR3 amino acids: CASSNSGTSPSHYGYTF. CDR3 bases: TGTGCCAGCAGCAACTCCGGGACTAGTCCCTCCCACTATGGCTACACCTTC.

The rearrangement links TRBV7-9 to TRBJ1-1, with D perhaps TRBD1 (6 bases). The V gene lost 1 base and the J gene lost 6 bases, with 9 bases spanning the gap. This CDR3 spans 13 amino acids. CDR1 and CDR2 (germline): SEHNR, FQNEAQ (reference sequence). The CDR3 spells CASSLGGGPEAFF. CDR3 in DNA: TGTGCCAGCAGCTTAGGGGGGGGCCCTGAAGCTTTCTTT.

J is TRBJ1-1 and V is TRBV19, with TRBD1 matching over 7 bases. With V trimmed by 2 bases and J by 1 base, 4 bases remained unmatched. Germline CDR1 reads LNHDA; CDR2 reads SQIVND (reference sequence). This CDR3 has 15 amino acids. As DNA, the CDR3 is TGTGCCAGTAGTATAAGGGGGCTTGGGAACACTGAAGCTTTCTTT. Protein sequence: CASSIRGLGNTEAFF.

CDR3 sequence reads: CASSSGLDNEQFF. CDR3 DNA: TGTGCCAGCAGCTCGGGACTGGACAATGAGCAGTTCTTC. This sequence joins TRBV7-2 and TRBJ2-1, with a tentative D call TRBD2 (6 bases). The CDR3 has 13 amino acids. Trimming shortened V by 4 bases and J by 5 bases, and 9 bases separated the two germline ends. Per germline, CDR1 SGHTA and CDR2 FQGNSA.

CDR3 bases: TGCAGCGTTGTAGAGGGGGCAAGGAGCAATCAGCCCCAGCATTTT. This codes for CSVVEGARSNQPQHF. V and J are TRBV29-1 and TRBJ1-5; TRBD1 matches at 7 bases. Trimming removed 4 bases from V and 1 base from J; junction bases left unmatched: 7. This CDR3 has 15 amino acids. Germline V gives CDR1 SQVTM, CDR2 ANQGSEA.

This chain joins TRBV27 and TRBJ2-7, with a possible D match to TRBD2 (7 bases). CDR3 length: 16 residues. CDR1 is MNHEY, CDR2 SMNVEV, per germline (reference sequence). Deletions cut 3 bases from V and 6 bases from J, with 21 bases between. CDR3 coding DNA: TGTGCCAGCAGTTTTGGGCGCGGGAGTCTACAGGGCGAGCAGTACTTC. Protein product: CASSFGRGSLQGEQYF.

The chain employs TRBV6-5 and TRBJ1-2; possible D gene TRBD1, 5 bases. Trimming stripped 6 bases from V and 4 bases from J, with 12 bases between. This CDR3 region has 13 residues. Per germline, CDR1 MNHEY and CDR2 SVGAGI. The CDR3 bases are TGTGCCAGCAGGAGAGACAGCCTCTATGGCTACACCTTC. It is translated as CASRRDSLYGYTF.

The chain links TRBV6-5 to TRBJ2-7, with D possibly matching TRBD1 (6 bases). The CDR3 length is 14 residues. The V end lost 6 bases, the J end lost 7 bases, and 19 bases lay between the germline ends. Germline loops: CDR1 MNHEY, CDR2 SVGAGI. The CDR3 DNA follows: TGTGCCAGCAGCAACCAGGGGAGCCTCTGGGAGCAGTACTTC. It translates to CASSNQGSLWEQYF.

This chain links TRBV10-3 with TRBJ1-5; perhaps TRBD1 as D (6 bases). CDR3 length: 13 amino acids. Germline CDR1 and CDR2: ENHRY and SYGVKD. V lost 10 bases to trimming and J lost 6 bases, with 16 bases between them. The CDR3 nucleotides read TGTGCCACTTCAGGACAGATAGGTCAGCCCCAGCATTTT. Translation: CATSGQIGQPQHF.

V and J are TRBV7-9 and TRBJ1-4, with 9 bases aligning to TRBD1. The CDR3 is made up of 17 amino acids. Germline-derived CDR1 and CDR2 are SEHNR and FQNEAQ (reference sequence). V was clipped by 5 bases and J by 5 bases; unmatched bases: 12. The CDR3 DNA reads as TGTGCCAGCAGCACAACAGGGGGCGGTAAGGCGAATGAAAAACTGTTTTTT. Translation gives CASSTTGGGKANEKLFF.

The gene calls are TRBV4-1 and TRBJ2-1; TRBD2 aligns across 9 bases. Per germline, CDR1 MGHRA and CDR2 YSYEKL. This CDR3 has 16 residues. Trimming took 4 bases from V and 8 from J; bases not matched to a gene: 12. CDR3 sequence reads: CASSPGDGGLAHEQFF. The CDR3 DNA sequence: TGCGCCAGCAGCCCTGGAGACGGGGGACTAGCACATGAGCAGTTCTTC.

This chain uses TRBV2 with TRBJ2-5, with 11 bases identical to TRBD2. V lost 6 bases and J lost 5; bases outside the gene matches: 5. The CDR3 covers 14 residues. CDR1 and CDR2 (germline): SNHLY, FYNNEI. The CDR3: CASRETSGKETQYF. CDR3 nucleotide sequence: TGTGCCAGCAGGGAGACTAGCGGGAAGGAGACCCAGTACTTC.

This chain joins TRBV5-1 and TRBJ2-7; TRBD1 agrees at 9 bases. The CDR3 has 13 residues. CDR1 is SGHRS and CDR2 is YFSETQ in the germline V gene. Trimming removed 4 bases from V and 5 bases from J; junction bases left unmatched: 4. The CDR3 is CASSPGTGHEQYF. DNA for the CDR3: TGCGCCAGCAGCCCCGGGACAGGGCACGAGCAGTACTTC.

This chain links TRBV5-1 with TRBJ1-1; 7 bases align to TRBD1. Germline loops: CDR1 SGHRS, CDR2 YFSETQ. The CDR3 has 13 residues. Trimming took 4 bases from V and 4 from J; bases not matched to a gene: 4. The CDR3 reads CASSPRGFTEAFF. CDR3 in DNA: TGCGCCAGCAGCCCCAGGGGGTTCACTGAAGCTTTCTTT.

This chain connects TRBV15 to TRBJ1-1, with D unclear. Trimming removed 0 bases from V and 3 bases from J, with 20 bases in between. Germline V CDR1 and CDR2: LNHNV, YYDKDF (reference sequence). The CDR3 spans 18 residues. The CDR3: CATSREPPGSVKHTEAFF. The CDR3 DNA follows: TGTGCCACCAGCAGAGAGCCCCCAGGCTCAGTCAAACACACTGAAGCTTTCTTT.